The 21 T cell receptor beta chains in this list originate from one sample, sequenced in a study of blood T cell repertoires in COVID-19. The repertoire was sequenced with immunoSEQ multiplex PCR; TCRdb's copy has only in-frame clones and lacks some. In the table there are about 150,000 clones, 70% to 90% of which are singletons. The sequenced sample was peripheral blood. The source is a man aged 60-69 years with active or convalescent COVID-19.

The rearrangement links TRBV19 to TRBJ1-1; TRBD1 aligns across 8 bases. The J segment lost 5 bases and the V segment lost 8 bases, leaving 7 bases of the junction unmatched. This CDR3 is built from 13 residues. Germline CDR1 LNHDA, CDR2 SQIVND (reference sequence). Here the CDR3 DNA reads TGTGCCAGTCGGACAGGGCCTGGAACTGAAGCTTTCTTT. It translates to CASRTGPGTEAFF.

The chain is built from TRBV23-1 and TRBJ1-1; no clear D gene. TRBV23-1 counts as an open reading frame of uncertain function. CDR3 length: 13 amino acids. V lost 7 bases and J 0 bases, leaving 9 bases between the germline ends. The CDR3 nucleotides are TGCGCCAGCACCAGGACTGTGAACACTGAAGCTTTCTTT. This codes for CASTRTVNTEAFF.

CDR3 nucleotides: TGTGCCAGCAGCCACAATTTCGGGGAGTACGAGCAGTACTTC. Protein product: CASSHNFGEYEQYF. The chain joins TRBV28 to TRBJ2-7; D perhaps matches TRBD2 (5 bases). V dropped 6 bases and J dropped 4 bases, with 16 bases sitting between them. Per the germline V gene, CDR1 is MDHEN and CDR2 is SYDVKM. There are 14 residues in the CDR3.

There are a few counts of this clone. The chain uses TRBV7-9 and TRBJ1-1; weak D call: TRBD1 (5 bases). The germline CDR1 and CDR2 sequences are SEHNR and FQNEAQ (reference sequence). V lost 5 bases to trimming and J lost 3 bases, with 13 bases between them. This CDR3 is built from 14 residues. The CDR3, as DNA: TGTGCCAGCAGCCCCCTTTGGGGGGACACTGAAGCTTTCTTT. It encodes CASSPLWGDTEAFF.

CDR3 nucleotides: TGCAGCGTTGGGTCGTCTCGGAGGGGAGGCTACACCTTC. Amino acids: CSVGSSRRGGYTF. This chain links TRBV29-1 with TRBJ1-2, with a tentative D call TRBD1 (5 bases). The CDR3 is made up of 13 amino acids. Trimming pared 4 bases from V and 8 bases from J, leaving 17 bases between. Germline V gives CDR1 SQVTM, CDR2 ANQGSEA. Looking up the rest from reference TRBV29-1 and TRBJ1-2 gives the full variable domain: SAVISQKPSRDICQRGTSLTIQCQVDSQVTMMFWYRQQPGQSLTLIATANQGSEATYESGFVIDKFPISRPNLTFSTLTVSNMSPEDSSIYLCSVGSSRRGGYTFGSGTRLTVV.

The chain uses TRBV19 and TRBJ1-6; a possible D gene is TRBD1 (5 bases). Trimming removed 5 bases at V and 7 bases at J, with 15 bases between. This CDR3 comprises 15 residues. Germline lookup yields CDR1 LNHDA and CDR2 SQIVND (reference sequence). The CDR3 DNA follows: TGTGCCAGTAGTTTAATTACGACAGCCAATTCACCCCTCCACTTT. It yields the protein CASSLITTANSPLHF.

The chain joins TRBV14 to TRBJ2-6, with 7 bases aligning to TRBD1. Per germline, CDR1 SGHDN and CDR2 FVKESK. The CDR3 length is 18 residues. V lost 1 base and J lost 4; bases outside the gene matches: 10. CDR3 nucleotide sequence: TGTGCCAGCAGCCAAGGGGACAGATTTTTGACAGGGGCCAACGTCCTGACTTTC. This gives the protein CASSQGDRFLTGANVLTF.

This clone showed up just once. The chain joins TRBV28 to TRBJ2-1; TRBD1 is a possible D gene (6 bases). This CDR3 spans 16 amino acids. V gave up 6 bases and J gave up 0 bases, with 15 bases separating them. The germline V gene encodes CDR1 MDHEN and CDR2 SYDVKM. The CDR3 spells CASRPRQGSSYNEQFF. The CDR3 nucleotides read TGTGCCAGCAGACCTCGGCAGGGGAGCTCCTACAATGAGCAGTTCTTC.

The CDR3 loop is CASSFQRRGLDSGIYEQFF. The CDR3, as DNA: TGTGCCAGCAGTTTTCAGAGAAGGGGCCTTGATAGCGGGATATATGAGCAGTTCTTC. The J gene is TRBJ2-1, the V gene TRBV27; 8 positions match TRBD2. The CDR3 is 19 amino acids. Germline CDR1 reads MNHEY; CDR2 reads SMNVEV (reference sequence). J gave up 8 bases and V 3 bases, and 21 bases lay outside the gene matches.

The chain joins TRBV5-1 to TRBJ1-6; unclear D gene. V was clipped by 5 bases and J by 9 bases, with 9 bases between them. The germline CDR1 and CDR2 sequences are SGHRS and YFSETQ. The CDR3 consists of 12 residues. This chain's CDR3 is CASRASGSPLHF. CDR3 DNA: TGCGCCAGCAGGGCTTCGGGTTCACCCCTCCACTTT. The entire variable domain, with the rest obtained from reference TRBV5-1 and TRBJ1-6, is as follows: KAGVTQTPRYLIKTRGQQVTLSCSPISGHRSVSWYQQTPGQGLQFLFEYFSETQRNKGNFPGRFSGRQFSNSRSEMNVSTLELGDSALYLCASRASGSPLHFGNGTRLTVT.

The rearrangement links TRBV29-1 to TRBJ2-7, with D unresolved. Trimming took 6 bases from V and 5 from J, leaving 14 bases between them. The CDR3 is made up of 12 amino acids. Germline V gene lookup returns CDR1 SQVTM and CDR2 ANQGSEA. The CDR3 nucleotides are TGCAGCGTGCGGCAATCGGTAAACGAGCAGTACTTC. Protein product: CSVRQSVNEQYF.

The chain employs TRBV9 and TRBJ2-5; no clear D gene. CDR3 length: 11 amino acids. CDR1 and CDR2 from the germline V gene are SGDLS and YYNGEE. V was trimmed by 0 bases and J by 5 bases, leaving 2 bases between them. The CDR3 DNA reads TGTGCCAGCAGCGTAGCGGAGACCCAGTACTTC. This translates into CASSVAETQYF.

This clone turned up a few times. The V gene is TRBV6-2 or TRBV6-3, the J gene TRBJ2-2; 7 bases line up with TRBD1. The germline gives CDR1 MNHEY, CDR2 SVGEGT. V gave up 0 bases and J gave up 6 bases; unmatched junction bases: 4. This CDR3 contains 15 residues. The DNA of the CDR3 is TGTGCCAGCAGTTACTCAGGTCAGGGGGCCGGGGAGCTGTTTTTT. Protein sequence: CASSYSGQGAGELFF.

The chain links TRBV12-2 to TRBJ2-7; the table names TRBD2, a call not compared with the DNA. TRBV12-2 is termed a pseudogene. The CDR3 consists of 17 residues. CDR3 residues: CASRSSLRGGNSYEQYF. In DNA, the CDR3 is TGTGCAAGTCGTTCATCCCTTCGGGGGGGGAACTCCTACGAGCAGTACTTC.

This chain's CDR3 is CASSPTGGSDTQYF. The CDR3 DNA is TGTGCCAGCAGCCCCACGGGAGGGTCGGATACGCAGTATTTT. The V and J genes are TRBV7-3 and TRBJ2-3, with 8 bases that match TRBD2. The CDR3 consists of 14 residues. Germline V CDR1 and CDR2: SGHTA, FQGTGA. The V and J ends lost 5 bases and 6 bases, in that order; junction bases with no gene match: 7.

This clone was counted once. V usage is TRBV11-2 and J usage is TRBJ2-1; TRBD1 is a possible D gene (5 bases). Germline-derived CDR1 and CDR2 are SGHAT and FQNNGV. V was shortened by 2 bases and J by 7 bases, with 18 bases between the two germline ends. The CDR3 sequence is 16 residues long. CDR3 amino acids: CASSLRLAGQGNEQFF. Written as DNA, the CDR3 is TGTGCCAGCAGCTTAAGGTTGGCCGGCCAGGGTAATGAGCAGTTCTTC. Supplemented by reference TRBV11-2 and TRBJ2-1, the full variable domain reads EAGVAQSPRYKIIEKRQSVAFWCNPISGHATLYWYQQILGQGPKLLIQFQNNGVVDDSQLPKDRFSAERLKGVDSTLKIQPAKLEDSAVYLCASSLRLAGQGNEQFFGPGTRLTVL.

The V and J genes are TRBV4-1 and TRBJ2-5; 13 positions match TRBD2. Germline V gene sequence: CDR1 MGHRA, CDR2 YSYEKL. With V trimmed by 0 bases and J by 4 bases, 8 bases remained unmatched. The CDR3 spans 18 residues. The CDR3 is CASSQDLTSGRAGETQYF. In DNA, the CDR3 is TGCGCCAGCAGCCAAGATCTAACTAGCGGGAGGGCTGGAGAGACCCAGTACTTC.

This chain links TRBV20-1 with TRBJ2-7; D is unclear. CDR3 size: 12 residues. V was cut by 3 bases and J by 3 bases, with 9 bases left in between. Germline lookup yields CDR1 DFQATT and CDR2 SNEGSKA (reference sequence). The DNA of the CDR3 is TGCAGTGCTAGTTTACAGAGCTACGAGCAGTACTTC. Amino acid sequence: CSASLQSYEQYF.

This CDR3 is CAISEWDRGDEQFF. Written as DNA, the CDR3 is TGTGCCATCAGTGAGTGGGACAGAGGGGATGAGCAGTTCTTC. The chain uses TRBV10-3 and TRBJ2-1; the match to TRBD1 covers 7 bases. The junction had 5 bases not matched to a gene; V was cut back by 1 base and J by 8 bases. The germline gives CDR1 ENHRY, CDR2 SYGVKD. The CDR3 runs to 14 residues.

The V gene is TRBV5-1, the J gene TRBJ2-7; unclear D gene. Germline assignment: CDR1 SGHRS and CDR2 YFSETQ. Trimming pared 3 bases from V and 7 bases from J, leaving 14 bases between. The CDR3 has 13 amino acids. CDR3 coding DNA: TGCGCCAGCAGCTATCACCTATCCCTTGAGCAGTACTTC. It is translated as CASSYHLSLEQYF.

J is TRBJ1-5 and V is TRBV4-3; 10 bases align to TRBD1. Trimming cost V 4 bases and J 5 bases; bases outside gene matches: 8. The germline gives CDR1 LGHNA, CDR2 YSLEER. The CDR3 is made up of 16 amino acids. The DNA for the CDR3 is TGCGCCAGCAGCCGCAAGACAGGGGGCGCGTATCAGCCCCAGCATTTT. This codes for CASSRKTGGAYQPQHF.